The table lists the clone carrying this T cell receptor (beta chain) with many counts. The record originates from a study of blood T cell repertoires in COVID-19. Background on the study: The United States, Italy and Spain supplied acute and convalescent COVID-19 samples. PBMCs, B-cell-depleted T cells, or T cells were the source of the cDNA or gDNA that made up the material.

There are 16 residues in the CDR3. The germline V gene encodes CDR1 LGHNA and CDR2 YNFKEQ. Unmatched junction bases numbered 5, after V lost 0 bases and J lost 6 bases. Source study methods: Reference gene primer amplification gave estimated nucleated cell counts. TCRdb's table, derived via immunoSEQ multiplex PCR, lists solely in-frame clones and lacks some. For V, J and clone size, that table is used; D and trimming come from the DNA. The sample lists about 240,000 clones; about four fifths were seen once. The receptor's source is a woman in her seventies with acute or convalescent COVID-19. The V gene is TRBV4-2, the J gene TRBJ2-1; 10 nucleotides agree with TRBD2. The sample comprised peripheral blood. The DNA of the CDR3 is TGTGCCAGCAGCCAAGAGCTCCAGCGGGGGGGCAATGAGCAGTTCTTC. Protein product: CASSQELQRGGNEQFF.